Below, 19 T cell receptor beta chains from the same sample are listed, as sequenced in a study of naive and memory T cell subsets. No antigen has been assigned to these receptors. Findings and limits, study-wide: Naive repertoires, especially CD8, held a few larger clonotypes, possibly memory cells re-expressing CD45RA.

Four rounds of PCR amplified the ligated cDNA using nested alpha and beta constant-region primers plus SP2. Using its own MiXCR run on the UMI-ligation and nested PCR reads, TCRdb lists one record per CDR3 protein. In all, the sample yields 40 or so distinct CDR3 sequences. The specimen was naive CD8+ T cells from blood. The receptors were sampled from a human donor in good health.

As for this clonotype: This beta chain turned up in a library designed for alpha chains; as an off-target read, its abundance says little. This chain joins TRBV4-3 and TRBJ1-5; TRBD1 is a possible D gene (5 bases). Trimming removed 0 bases at V and 2 bases at J, with 14 bases between. CDR3 length equals 17 residues. Germline CDR1 LGHNA, CDR2 YSLEER. The DNA of the CDR3 is TGCGCCAGCAGCCAAGAAAGGGGAAGAGAAGGCAATCAGCCCCAGCATTTT. Its protein is CASSQERGREGNQPQHF.

On this clonotype itself: The size of this beta chain means little, since it is a stray read in a library made for alpha chains. The chain has TRBV4-2 and TRBJ2-1, with 11 bases matching TRBD2. Germline trimming cut 5 bases from V and 2 bases from J; bases unmatched to any gene: 8. This CDR3 has 17 residues. Germline V CDR1 and CDR2: LGHNA, YNFKEQ. The CDR3 DNA follows: TGTGCCAGCAGCAAAGCCGGGACTAGCGGTACCTACAATGAGCAGTTCTTC. The encoded protein is CASSKAGTSGTYNEQFF.

Points on this clonotype: This beta chain is off target for a library built for alpha chains, so its abundance means little. The J gene is TRBJ2-1, the V gene TRBV9; D not resolved. This CDR3 region has 14 residues. CDR1 is SGDLS, CDR2 YYNGEE, per germline. Trimming cost V 0 bases and J 9 bases, with 13 bases left between them. CDR3 region: CASSVGYLSSEQFF. Written as DNA, the CDR3 is TGTGCCAGCAGCGTAGGGTACTTGAGTAGTGAGCAGTTCTTC.

A remark on this clonotype: This beta chain is a stray sequence in a library constructed for alpha chains; its clone size is not meaningful. The rearrangement uses TRBV6-6 and TRBJ2-3; 9 bases are shared with TRBD2. This CDR3 is built from 15 residues. Germline CDR1 reads MNHNY; CDR2 reads SVGAGI (reference sequence). With 7 bases clipped from V and 2 bases from J, the junction kept 7 bases outside the gene matches. The CDR3 DNA is TGTGCCAGCAAGCAGACTAGCGGCTCCACAGATACGCAGTATTTT. This translates into CASKQTSGSTDTQYF.

Only one count was recorded for this clonotype. A library prepared for alpha chains yielded this beta chain as an off-target read; its size is of little meaning. This chain connects TRBV4-3 to TRBJ2-6; D not certain. Germline V gene lookup returns CDR1 LGHNA and CDR2 YSLEER. The CDR3 loop spans 16 amino acids. The V end lost 0 bases, the J end lost 2 bases, and 8 bases lay between the germline ends. CDR3 protein: CASSQDFVAGANVLTF. For the CDR3, the DNA is TGCGCCAGCAGCCAAGATTTTGTCGCTGGGGCCAACGTCCTGACTTTC.

Details on this clonotype: A library made for alpha chains picked up this beta chain off target, so its size means little. CDR3 sequence (DNA): TGCGCCAGCAGCTTGGAGAAGAGCACAGATACGCAGTATTTT. Translation gives CASSLEKSTDTQYF. This chain connects TRBV5-1 to TRBJ2-3, with D hard to call. There are 14 residues in the CDR3. Germline CDR1 reads SGHRS; CDR2 reads YFSETQ. With 0 bases removed from V and 0 bases from J, the gap between germline ends came to 5 bases.

The sample holds one count of this clonotype. This beta chain is an unintended read in a library built for alpha chains; its size means little. CDR3 loop: CSQGRGRNEQFF. The CDR3 DNA follows: TGCAGCCAGGGGCGAGGGCGCAATGAGCAGTTCTTC. This sequence joins TRBV29-1 and TRBJ2-1, with D perhaps matching TRBD1 (6 bases). The CDR3 covers 12 residues. CDR1 and CDR2 from the germline V gene are SQVTM and ANQGSEA. V was clipped by 8 bases and J by 6 bases, with 14 bases between them.

A note on this clonotype: This beta chain is an unintended read in a library built for alpha chains; its size means little. The rearrangement links TRBV5-1 to TRBJ2-3; D gene ambiguous. There are 14 residues in the CDR3. Trimming shortened V by 4 bases and J by 4 bases, and 13 bases separated the two germline ends. The V gene's germline CDR1 is SGHRS and CDR2 YFSETQ. This CDR3 is CASSHGTVADTQYF. CDR3 sequence (DNA): TGCGCCAGCAGCCACGGCACAGTGGCAGATACGCAGTATTTT.

Details on this clonotype: This beta chain was picked up by a library intended for alpha chains and is off target, so its count carries little meaning. The chain's CDR3 is CASSRSGGRSTDTQYF. The CDR3 DNA sequence: TGTGCCAGCAGCCGAAGCGGGGGGCGGAGCACAGATACGCAGTATTTT. The chain employs TRBV12-3 or TRBV12-4 and TRBJ2-3; TRBD2 matches at 9 bases. This CDR3 has 16 residues. Unmatched junction bases numbered 7, after V lost 6 bases and J lost 0 bases.

Comment on this clonotype: The library was prepared for alpha chains; this beta chain is a stray read, so its frequency means little. The genes are TRBV12-3 or TRBV12-4 and TRBJ1-1, with a possible D match to TRBD1 (6 bases). V lost 3 bases and J lost 3, with 14 bases in between. The CDR3 spans 15 residues. CDR3 protein: CASSFGQGTDTEAFF. In nucleotides, the CDR3 is TGTGCCAGCAGTTTTGGGCAGGGGACGGACACTGAAGCTTTCTTT.

In the case of this clonotype: An end of the junction does not agree with germline; a read error may underlie this. With the library built for alpha chains, this beta chain is off target and its frequency is not meaningful. The chain is built from TRBV2 and TRBJ1-1; D not resolved. Germline loops: CDR1 SNHLY, CDR2 FYNNEI. The CDR3 contains 14 residues. DNA for the CDR3: TGTGCCAGCAGTGAAGAAACCAGTGGCTCTAGGTTGACCTTT. Protein sequence: CASSEETSGSRLTF.

As regards this clonotype: This beta chain lies outside the target of a library built for alpha chains; its clone size means little. The V call is TRBV7-2, the J call TRBJ2-1; tentative D call: TRBD1 (6 bases). Per the germline V gene, CDR1 is SGHTA and CDR2 is FQGNSA. The CDR3 consists of 16 residues. V was trimmed by 1 base and J by 5 bases, leaving 15 bases between them. The DNA for the CDR3 is TGTGCCAGCAGCTTAGTTGGGGCAGGGGTCGACAATGAGCAGTTCTTC. Residues: CASSLVGAGVDNEQFF.

As for this clonotype: Being off target in a library aimed at alpha chains, this beta chain has a size of little meaning. The chain links TRBV11-3 to TRBJ2-7, with 9 bases lining up with TRBD1. The CDR3 runs to 16 residues. The J segment lost 3 bases and the V segment lost 0 bases, leaving 6 bases of the junction unmatched. The germline V gene encodes CDR1 SGHNT and CDR2 YENEEA. The CDR3 DNA reads as TGTGCCAGCAGCTTAGACCGCCGGGACAGGGTCTACGAGCAGTACTTC. It codes for CASSLDRRDRVYEQYF. The full variable domain, with the rest looked up from reference TRBV11-3 and TRBJ2-7, is EAGVVQSPRYKIIEKKQPVAFWCNPISGHNTLYWYLQNLGQGPELLIRYENEEAVDDSQLPKDRFSAERLKGVDSTLKIQPAELGDSAVYLCASSLDRRDRVYEQYFGPGTRLTVT.

This clonotype has only one observation. Found in a library prepared for alpha chains, this beta chain is an off-target read, and its abundance has little meaning. This sequence joins TRBV7-2 and TRBJ2-6; 11 bases fit TRBD1. The V segment lost 2 bases and the J segment 0 bases; nucleotides outside the gene matches: 6. This CDR3 contains 19 residues. Germline V gives CDR1 SGHTA, CDR2 FQGNSA. CDR3 loop: CASSLKGTGGGSGANVLTF. The CDR3 bases are TGTGCCAGCAGCTTAAAGGGGACAGGGGGGGGCTCTGGGGCCAACGTCCTGACTTTC. Full variable domain (rest looked up from reference TRBV7-2 and TRBJ2-6): GAGVSQSPSNKVTEKGKDVELRCDPISGHTALYWYRQSLGQGLEFLIYFQGNSAPDKSGLPSDRFSAERTGGSVSTLTIQRTQQEDSAVYLCASSLKGTGGGSGANVLTFGAGSRLTVL.

A word on this clonotype: A library prepared for alpha chains yielded this beta chain as an off-target read; its size is of little meaning. The chain is built from TRBV28 and TRBJ1-6, with a tentative D call TRBD1 (5 bases). The CDR3 has 15 residues. The germline V and J ends were trimmed by 5 bases and 3 bases, with 11 bases remaining between them. The germline CDR1 and CDR2 sequences are MDHEN and SYDVKM. CDR3 bases: TGTGCCAGCAGTCCGGGACCGCACTATAATTCACCCCTCCACTTT. Protein product: CASSPGPHYNSPLHF.

With regard to this clonotype: Within a library made for alpha chains, this beta chain is off target, and its count is uninformative. The V call is TRBV28, the J call TRBJ2-6; 7 nucleotides line up with TRBD1. The CDR3 runs to 13 residues. Germline loops: CDR1 MDHEN, CDR2 SYDVKM. The V segment lost 10 bases and the J segment 2 bases; nucleotides outside the gene matches: 2. DNA for the CDR3: TGTGCCACCGACAGGGCTGGGGCCAACGTCCTGACTTTC. It specifies CATDRAGANVLTF.

As for this clonotype: In a library made to pick up alpha chains, this beta chain is a stray read with a size that means little. This chain connects TRBV6-6 to TRBJ1-6; 8 bases line up with TRBD1. The CDR3 spans 15 residues. In germline, CDR1 is MNHNY, CDR2 SVGAGI (reference sequence). V gave up 6 bases and J gave up 6 bases; unmatched junction bases: 7. The CDR3 DNA reads as TGTGCCAGCAGGGAGGACAGGGCGTCTAATTCACCCCTCCACTTT. It translates to CASREDRASNSPLHF.

The count of this clonotype is one. For a library built for alpha chains, this beta chain is a stray read; little rests on its size. The genes are TRBV7-2 and TRBJ2-7; 7 bases are shared with TRBD1. This CDR3 contains 15 residues. The trim removed 5 bases at V and 0 bases at J, leaving 7 bases unmatched. Germline values: CDR1 SGHTA, CDR2 FQGNSA. The CDR3 region has the DNA TGTGCCAGCAGCCGCCGGGGACAGAGCTCCTACGAGCAGTACTTC. It translates to CASSRRGQSSYEQYF.

This clonotype occurred a few times. This beta chain is a stray sequence in a library constructed for alpha chains; its clone size is not meaningful. The chain is built from TRBV28 and TRBJ1-2; D is uncertain. The CDR3 extends over 12 amino acids. V was shortened by 2 bases and J by 6 bases, with 7 bases between the two germline ends. Germline V gene sequence: CDR1 MDHEN, CDR2 SYDVKM. CDR3 bases: TGTGCCAGCAGTTTAGGGCAGGATGGCTACACCTTC. Protein product: CASSLGQDGYTF.